The rows below give T cell receptor beta chains drawn from one sample of a study of Graves' ophthalmopathy and Graves' hyperthyroidism. TCRdb re-derived calls from the multiplex PCR reads in MiXCR, one entry per CDR3 protein. Among about 210,000 distinct CDR3 sequences, under 30% were seen once, and the ten largest hold about 8.2%. Sequences were obtained from peripheral blood. These TCRs come from a man in his forties or fifties with Graves' ophthalmopathy. CDR3s include the opening cysteine and the closing phenylalanine or tryptophan. D genes are given only for firm matches. The size entry is marked missing in some rows and otherwise reads once, few, many or a size class.

.,TRBV7-2,TRBJ1-1,many,CASSFQGSTEAFF,TGTGCCAGCAGTTTCCAGGGGAGCACTGAAGCTTTCTTT
.,TRBV7-9,TRBJ1-5,many,CASSLAAGNQPQHF,TGTGCCAGCAGCTTAGCGGCAGGCAATCAGCCCCAGCATTTT
.,TRBV5-1,TRBJ1-2,once,CASSLEGEGPSSGYTF,TGCGCCAGCAGCTTGGAAGGCGAGGGACCCTCGTCTGGCTACACCTTC
.,TRBV20-1,TRBJ1-2,many,CSARALGSVTDGYTF,TGCAGTGCTAGGGCTTTGGGTTCGGTAACGGATGGCTACACCTTC
TRBD2,TRBV12-3/TRBV12-4,TRBJ2-5,many,CASSLQPGGGETQYF,TGTGCCAGCAGTCTCCAACCGGGGGGGGGAGAGACCCAGTACTTC
.,TRBV10-1,TRBJ2-5,many,CASSESEGLQETQYF,TGCGCCAGCAGTGAGTCGGAGGGGTTACAAGAGACCCAGTACTTC
.,TRBV28,TRBJ1-1,many,CASSLTRAGVTEAFF,TGTGCCAGCAGTTTAACGCGGGCAGGGGTGACTGAAGCTTTCTTT
.,TRBV30,TRBJ1-6,.,CAWDHPGWSPLHF,TGTGCCTGGGACCACCCAGGTTGGTCACCCCTCCACTTT
.,TRBV19,TRBJ2-7,many,CASSIIGGTYEQYF,TGTGCCAGTAGTATAATTGGGGGAACCTACGAGCAGTACTTC
.,TRBV28,TRBJ1-6,many,CASSRGSLSNSPLHF,TGTGCCAGCAGCCGAGGGTCTCTCTCTAATTCACCCCTCCACTTT